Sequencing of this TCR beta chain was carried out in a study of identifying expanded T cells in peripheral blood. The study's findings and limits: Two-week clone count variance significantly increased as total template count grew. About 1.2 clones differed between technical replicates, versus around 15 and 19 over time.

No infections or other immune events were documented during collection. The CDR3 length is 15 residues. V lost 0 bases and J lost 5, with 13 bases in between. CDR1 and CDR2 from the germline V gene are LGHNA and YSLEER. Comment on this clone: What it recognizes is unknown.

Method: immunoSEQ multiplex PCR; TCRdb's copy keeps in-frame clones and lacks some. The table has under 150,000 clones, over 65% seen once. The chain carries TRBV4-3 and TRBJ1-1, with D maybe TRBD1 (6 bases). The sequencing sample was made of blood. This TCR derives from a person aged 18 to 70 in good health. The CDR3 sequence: CASSQDGGGWTEAFF. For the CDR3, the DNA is TGCGCCAGCAGCCAAGATGGGGGGGGCTGGACTGAAGCTTTCTTT.